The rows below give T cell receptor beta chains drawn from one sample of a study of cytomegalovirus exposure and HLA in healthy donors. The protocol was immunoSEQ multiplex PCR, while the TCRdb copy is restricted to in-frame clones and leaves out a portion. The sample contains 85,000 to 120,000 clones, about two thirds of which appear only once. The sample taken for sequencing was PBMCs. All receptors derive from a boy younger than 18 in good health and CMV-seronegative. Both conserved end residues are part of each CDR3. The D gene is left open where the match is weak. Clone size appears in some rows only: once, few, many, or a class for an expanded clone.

CASSQIQGRTEAFF,TGTGCCAGCAGCCAAATACAGGGTCGGACTGAAGCTTTCTTT,TRBV27,-,-,TRBJ1-1
CASSGQAYEQYF,TGTGCCAGCAGTGGACAAGCCTACGAGCAGTACTTC,TRBV2,-,-,TRBJ2-7
CASRTWGVTDTQYF,TGTGCCAGTAGAACCTGGGGGGTCACAGATACGCAGTATTTT,TRBV19,-,-,TRBJ2-3
CASRDTGKSSYEQYF,TGTGCCAGCAGAGATACAGGGAAGAGCTCCTACGAGCAGTACTTC,TRBV6-5,-,-,TRBJ2-7
CASSTIQGREKLFF,TGTGCCAGCAGCACGATACAGGGACGTGAAAAACTGTTTTTT,TRBV11-2,-,-,TRBJ1-4
CASSSEYVSGQFF,TGTGCCAGCAGCTCAGAGTACGTGAGCGGGCAGTTCTTC,TRBV7-9,-,-,TRBJ2-1
CASSQQRFNTGELFF,TGCGCCAGCAGCCAACAGCGGTTCAACACCGGGGAGCTGTTTTTT,TRBV4-1,-,once,TRBJ2-2
CASIHWAGGPDEQFF,TGTGCCAGCATCCACTGGGCGGGGGGGCCGGATGAGCAGTTCTTC,TRBV28,TRBD2,once,TRBJ2-1
CASTEGNTEAFF,TGTGCCAGCACCGAGGGTAACACTGAAGCTTTCTTT,TRBV5-4,-,-,TRBJ1-1
CASSSYRAHETYEQYF,TGTGCCAGCAGCTCGTACAGGGCCCACGAAACTTACGAGCAGTACTTC,TRBV5-5,-,-,TRBJ2-7
CASSDSRVRPYEQYF,TGTGCCAGTAGCGACTCCAGGGTCAGACCCTACGAGCAGTACTTC,TRBV19,-,-,TRBJ2-7
CASRTGQGAGGYTF,TGTGCCAGCAGGACAGGACAGGGGGCTGGCGGCTACACCTTC,TRBV28,TRBD1,once,TRBJ1-2
CASSSEGTPNTEAFF,TGCGCCAGCAGCTCCGAAGGGACACCTAACACTGAAGCTTTCTTT,TRBV5-1,-,-,TRBJ1-1
CASSLWTSGTDTQYF,TGTGCCAGCAGCTTATGGACTAGCGGCACAGATACGCAGTATTTT,TRBV11-2,TRBD2,-,TRBJ2-3
CASSRFGTAPYEQYF,TGTGCCAGCAGCCGGTTCGGGACAGCCCCCTACGAGCAGTACTTC,TRBV7-9,TRBD1,-,TRBJ2-7
CASSFYGNTEAFF,TGTGCCAGCAGTTTCTACGGGAACACTGAAGCTTTCTTT,TRBV27,-,once,TRBJ1-1
CASSPQGGLQETQYF,TGTGCCAGTAGTCCACAGGGGGGACTTCAAGAGACCCAGTACTTC,TRBV19,TRBD1,-,TRBJ2-5
CASSEAVDWGGEQYF,TGTGCCAGCAGTGAAGCCGTGGACTGGGGGGGGGAGCAGTACTTC,TRBV6-1,TRBD2,few,TRBJ2-7